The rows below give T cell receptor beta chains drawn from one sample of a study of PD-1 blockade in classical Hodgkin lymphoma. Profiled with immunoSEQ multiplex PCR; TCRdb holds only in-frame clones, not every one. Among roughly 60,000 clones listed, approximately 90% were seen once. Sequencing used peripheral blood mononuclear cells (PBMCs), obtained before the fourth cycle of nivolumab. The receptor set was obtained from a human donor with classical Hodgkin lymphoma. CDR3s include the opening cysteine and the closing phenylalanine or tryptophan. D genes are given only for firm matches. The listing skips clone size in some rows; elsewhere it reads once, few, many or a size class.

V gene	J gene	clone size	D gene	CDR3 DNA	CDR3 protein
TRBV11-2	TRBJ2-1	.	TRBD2	TGTGCCAGCATCGGGGGGGAGTCCTACAATGAGCAGTTCTTC	CASIGGESYNEQFF
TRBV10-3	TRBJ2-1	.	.	TGTGCCATCAGTAGCAGCCAAAACAATGAGCAGTTCTTC	CAISSSQNNEQFF
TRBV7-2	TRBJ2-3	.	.	TGTGCCAGCAGCCCGGACCAGTCAACAGATACGCAGTATTTT	CASSPDQSTDTQYF
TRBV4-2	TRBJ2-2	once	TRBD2	TGTGCCAGCAGCCAAGTCTCGGCTAGCGGGATCGGCATTGACACCGGGGAGCTGTTTTTT	CASSQVSASGIGIDTGELFF
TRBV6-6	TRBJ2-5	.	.	TGTGCCAGCAGTTACTCGAGACTAAGGGAGACCCAGTACTTC	CASSYSRLRETQYF
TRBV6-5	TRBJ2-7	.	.	TGTGCCAGCAAACTCACCGCGAGCTCCTACGAGCAGTACTTC	CASKLTASSYEQYF
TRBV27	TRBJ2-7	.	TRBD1	TGTGCCAGCAGGGCAGGGACAGCCCCTCCGTTGGAGCAGTACTTC	CASRAGTAPPLEQYF
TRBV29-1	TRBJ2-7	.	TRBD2	TGCAGCGTTTGGGGACTAGCGGGATCAACTTACGAGCAGTACTTC	CSVWGLAGSTYEQYF
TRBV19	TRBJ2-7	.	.	TGTGCCAGTAGCAACGAGGGGGGGTACTTCATGAGCGAGCAGTACTTC	CASSNEGGYFMSEQYF
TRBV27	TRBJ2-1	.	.	TGTGCCAGCAGTCCCCGACAGAGCTCCTACAATGAGCAGTTCTTC	CASSPRQSSYNEQFF
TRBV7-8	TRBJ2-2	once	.	TGTGCCAGCAGCTTAGACCCCTTTAGCGGCGACGGGGAGCTGTTTTTT	CASSLDPFSGDGELFF
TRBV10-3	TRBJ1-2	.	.	TGTGCCATCAGTGTCCAGGACGACTATGGCTACACCTTC	CAISVQDDYGYTF
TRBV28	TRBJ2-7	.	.	TGTGCCAGTACACAGGGTTTCGAGCAGTACTTC	CASTQGFEQYF
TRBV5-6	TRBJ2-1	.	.	TGTGCCAGCAGCCATTCGACAGGTTACAATGAGCAGTTCTTC	CASSHSTGYNEQFF
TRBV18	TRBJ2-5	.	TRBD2	TGTGCCAGCTCGCCTCCTAGCGGGGCAGAGACCCAGTACTTC	CASSPPSGAETQYF
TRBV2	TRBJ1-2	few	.	TGTGCCAGCAAAACGACGGGGGGTCTCCGCTATGGCTACACCTTC	CASKTTGGLRYGYTF
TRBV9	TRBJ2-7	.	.	TGTGCCAGCAGCACCAGGGACGGCTACGAGCAGTACTTC	CASSTRDGYEQYF
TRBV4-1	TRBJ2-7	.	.	TGCGCCAGCAGCCAAGACCAGGGCTACGAGCAGTACTTC	CASSQDQGYEQYF
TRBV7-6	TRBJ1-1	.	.	TGTGCCAGCAGCTTAGTTATGAACACTGAAGCTTTCTTT	CASSLVMNTEAFF
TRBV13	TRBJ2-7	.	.	TGTGCCAGCAGCTTCGGGCTAGTGAGAGAGAGCGAGCAGTACTTC	CASSFGLVRESEQYF
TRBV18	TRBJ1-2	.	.	TGTGCCAGCTCCCAGGGACTAAACTATGGCTACACCTTC	CASSQGLNYGYTF
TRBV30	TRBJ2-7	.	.	TGTGCCTGGAGTTTGGCAGGGGGGACAGTCGAGCAGTACTTC	CAWSLAGGTVEQYF
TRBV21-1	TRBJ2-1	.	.	TGTGCCAGCAGCTTGGCGGGTGAGCAGTTCTTC	CASSLAGEQFF
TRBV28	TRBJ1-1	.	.	TGTGCCAGCAGCCCCCTGACGAGACCTCACCCGGGCACTGAAGCTTTCTTT	CASSPLTRPHPGTEAFF
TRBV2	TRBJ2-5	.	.	TGTGCCACCGGACAGCAAGAGACCCAGTACTTC	CATGQQETQYF
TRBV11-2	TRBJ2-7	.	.	TGTGCCAGCAGCTACGACAGCGGGACAGAGTTCTACGAGCAGTACTTC	CASSYDSGTEFYEQYF
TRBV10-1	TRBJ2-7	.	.	TGCGCCAGCAGTGAAGGTGACAGTCCCTACGAGCAGTACTTC	CASSEGDSPYEQYF
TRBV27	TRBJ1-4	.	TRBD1	TGTGCCAGCAGGGAACAGGGGAACGGTAATGAAAAACTGTTTTTT	CASREQGNGNEKLFF
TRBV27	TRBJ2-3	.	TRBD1	TGTGCCAGCACCAGACAGGGGGATTTAGTTGCAGATACGCAGTATTTT	CASTRQGDLVADTQYF
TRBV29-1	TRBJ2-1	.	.	TGCAGCGTTGAAGAAGCCGAGTACAATGAGCAGTTCTTC	CSVEEAEYNEQFF
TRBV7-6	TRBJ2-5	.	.	TGTGCCAGCAGCTTAGGGGAAGAGACCCAGTACTTC	CASSLGEETQYF
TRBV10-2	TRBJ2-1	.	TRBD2	TGCGCCAGCACTAGCGGACCCTACAATGAGCAGTTCTTC	CASTSGPYNEQFF
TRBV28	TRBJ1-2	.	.	TGTGCCAGCAGCGTCGGGCGCGGGGGCTACACCTTC	CASSVGRGGYTF
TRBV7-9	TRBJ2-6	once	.	TGTGCCAGCAGCTCGAACGGGAAAACTGGGGCCAACGTCCTGACTTTC	CASSSNGKTGANVLTF
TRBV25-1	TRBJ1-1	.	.	TGTGCCAGCAGTGACCCCCGGACAAACACTGAAGCTTTCTTT	CASSDPRTNTEAFF
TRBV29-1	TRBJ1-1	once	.	TGCAGCGTTGTCGGGGGGCTGAACACTGAAGCTTTCTTT	CSVVGGLNTEAFF
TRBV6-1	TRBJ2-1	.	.	TGTGCCAGCAGTGAAGTAACCTCCCTTGATTACGCGCGGGGAGCTGAGCAGTTCTTC	CASSEVTSLDYARGAEQFF
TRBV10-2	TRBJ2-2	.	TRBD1	TGCGCCAGCAGTGAGAACAGGGGGAATACCGGGGAGCTGTTTTTT	CASSENRGNTGELFF
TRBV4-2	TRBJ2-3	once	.	TGTGCCAGCAGCCAAGGCAGGGCGGGCACAGATACGCAGTATTTT	CASSQGRAGTDTQYF
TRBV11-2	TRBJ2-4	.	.	TGTGCCAGCAGGAGGGACCCCGGGGGCCAAAACATTCAGTACTTC	CASRRDPGGQNIQYF
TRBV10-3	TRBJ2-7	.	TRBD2	TGTGCCATCAGTGACGCCCCCCCACTAGCGGGAGGGCCCTACAACGAGCAGTACTTC	CAISDAPPLAGGPYNEQYF
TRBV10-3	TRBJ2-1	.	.	TGTGCCATCAGTGAGTCGAATTTTCGGATACATGAGCAGTTCTTC	CAISESNFRIHEQFF
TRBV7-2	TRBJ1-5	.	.	TGTGCCAGCAGCTTAACCCCAAGAGTTAGTCAGCCCCAGCATTTT	CASSLTPRVSQPQHF
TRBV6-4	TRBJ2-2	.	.	TGTGCCAGCAGTGACTCGACTTTATGGGGTGGATTAGAGAACACCGGGGAGCTGTTTTTT	CASSDSTLWGGLENTGELFF
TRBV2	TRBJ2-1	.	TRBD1	TGTGCCGGCACAGGGGCGAGCTCCTACAATGAGCAGTTCTTC	CAGTGASSYNEQFF
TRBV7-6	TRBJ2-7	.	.	TGTGCCAGCAGCTTACAGAGCTCCTACGAGCAGTACTTC	CASSLQSSYEQYF
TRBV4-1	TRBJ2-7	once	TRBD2	TGCGCCAGCAGCCAAGTTGGGTTGAGCGGGGAACCCTACGAGCAGTACTTC	CASSQVGLSGEPYEQYF
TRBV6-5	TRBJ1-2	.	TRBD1	TGTGCCAGCAGTTACTTGACAGGGGGCGAGAGGGATGGCTACACCTTC	CASSYLTGGERDGYTF
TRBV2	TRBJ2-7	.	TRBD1	TGTGCCAGCAGTGAATGGGCAGGGGGCTCCTACGAGCAGTACTTC	CASSEWAGGSYEQYF